These 29 T cell receptor beta chains originate from one sample sequenced in a study of post-analysis software for immune sequencing data. Study-wide results and caveats: Patients carried several TRBV segments more frequently than controls did, and TRBV5-6, TRBV5-1 and TRBV20-1 were among them.

These receptors are not linked to any known antigen. Prepared TCR beta cDNA libraries contained unique molecular identifiers. Each CDR3 protein is one row after TCRdb ran MiXCR on the PCR reads. The profile shows about 810,000 distinct CDR3 sequences, approximately 57% of them singletons. Sequencing used blood. These receptors all stem from a girl aged 10-17 years with multiple sclerosis.

The chain combines TRBV7-9 with TRBJ1-1; 7 nucleotides match TRBD1. The CDR3 totals 16 residues. V dropped 3 bases and J dropped 0; count of bases not matched to a gene: 7. Germline V gene lookup returns CDR1 SEHNR and CDR2 FQNEAQ (reference sequence). The CDR3 sequence is CASSLGTVLMNTEAFF. The CDR3 region has the DNA TGTGCCAGCAGCTTGGGGACAGTTCTCATGAACACTGAAGCTTTCTTT.

This clonotype appeared a few times. In DNA form, the CDR3 reads TGCGCCAGCAGCTTGGGAGGCCTAGCAACCTCCTACAATGAGCAGTTCTTC. It is translated as CASSLGGLATSYNEQFF. V is TRBV5-1 and J is TRBJ2-1; weak D call: TRBD2 (5 bases). Looked up from germline, CDR1 is SGHRS and CDR2 is YFSETQ. Trimming removed 0 bases at V and 0 bases at J, with 13 bases between. The CDR3 is made up of 17 amino acids.

The J gene is TRBJ2-5, the V gene TRBV7-6, with unresolved D. CDR3 size: 13 residues. V lost 5 bases to trimming and J lost 5 bases, with 12 bases between them. CDR1 is SGHVS, CDR2 FNYEAQ, per germline. The CDR3 sequence is CASSTRLSETQYF. CDR3 DNA sequence: TGTGCCAGCAGCACACGACTGTCGGAGACCCAGTACTTC.

The rearrangement links TRBV12-3 or TRBV12-4 to TRBJ2-1; D perhaps matches TRBD1 (6 bases). V lost 1 base and J 7 bases, leaving 11 bases between the germline ends. This CDR3 has 14 amino acids. CDR3 sequence: CASSLGGRWNEQFF. The CDR3 nucleotides read TGTGCCAGCAGTTTAGGGGGGCGTTGGAATGAGCAGTTCTTC.

This clonotype has more than one count but fewer than ten. V and J are TRBV29-1 and TRBJ2-1, with 8 positions matching TRBD2. This CDR3 has 12 amino acids. Per the germline V gene, CDR1 is SQVTM and CDR2 is ANQGSEA. With V trimmed by 7 bases and J by 10 bases, 9 bases remained unmatched. CDR3 DNA: TGCAGCGGAGGCCAGCGGGAGTGGGAGCAGTTCTTC. As protein: CSGGQREWEQFF.

This clonotype was counted only a few times. The V gene is TRBV7-3, the J gene TRBJ1-1, with 7 bases aligning to TRBD1. Looked up from germline, CDR1 is SGHTA and CDR2 is FQGTGA. The J segment lost 2 bases and the V segment lost 1 base, leaving 19 bases of the junction unmatched. The CDR3 sequence is 20 residues long. This CDR3 is CASSLIGGIPRGTANTEAFF. DNA for the CDR3: TGTGCCAGCAGCTTAATAGGGGGGATACCCAGGGGGACAGCTAACACTGAAGCTTTCTTT.

V usage is TRBV7-9 and J usage is TRBJ2-1, with TRBD2 matching 9 bases. The V and J ends lost 3 bases and 8 bases, in that order; junction bases with no gene match: 8. CDR3 length: 15 residues. CDR1 is SEHNR, CDR2 FQNEAQ, per germline (reference sequence). This CDR3 is CASSLGPSGDYEQFF. Written as DNA, the CDR3 is TGTGCCAGCAGCTTGGGGCCTAGCGGGGACTATGAGCAGTTCTTC.

V gene TRBV7-2 combines with J gene TRBJ2-3; 9 nucleotides agree with TRBD2. Germline V gene lookup returns CDR1 SGHTA and CDR2 FQGNSA. The CDR3 covers 17 residues. Trimming removed 5 bases from V and 0 bases from J; junction bases left unmatched: 9. The CDR3 coding sequence is TGTGCCAGCAGCCGGCGAAATAGCGGGAGAAGCACAGATACGCAGTATTTT. As protein: CASSRRNSGRSTDTQYF.

At least ten counts were recorded for this clonotype. This chain connects TRBV5-1 to TRBJ2-5; D is ambiguous. The DNA end lines up better with TRBJ2-7; the J call may be wrong. In germline, CDR1 is SGHRS, CDR2 YFSETQ. CDR3 size: 11 residues. The CDR3 coding sequence is TGCGCCAGCGGCTCGGGCTACGAGCAGTACTTC. Protein: CASGSGYEQYF.

This rearrangement joins TRBV20-1 to TRBJ1-6; a weak D match, TRBD1 (5 bases). The CDR3 covers 12 residues. The ends were cut back, 4 bases at V and 5 bases at J, with 6 bases in the middle. Per germline, CDR1 DFQATT and CDR2 SNEGSKA (reference sequence). CDR3 in amino acids: CSAKGNNSPLHF. The CDR3 nucleotides are TGCAGTGCTAAGGGGAATAATTCACCCCTCCACTTT.

V is TRBV5-6 and J is TRBJ2-2; a possible D gene is TRBD1 (6 bases). Trimming took off 6 bases at V and 10 bases at J, with 19 bases between the two ends. Germline CDR1 is SGHDT and CDR2 is YYEEEE. The CDR3 is made up of 14 amino acids. CDR3: CASTGQYGKEELFF. CDR3 nucleotides: TGTGCCAGCACCGGACAGTATGGCAAGGAGGAGCTGTTTTTT.

The rearrangement uses TRBV7-3 and TRBJ2-1, with 7 bases lining up with TRBD1. After removal of 2 bases from V and 4 bases from J, the junction contained 5 bases not matched to a gene. The CDR3 totals 15 residues. CDR1 and CDR2 (germline): SGHTA, FQGTGA. CDR3 in amino acids: CASSLGQGVYNEQFF. The CDR3 DNA reads as TGTGCCAGCAGCTTAGGGCAGGGGGTTTACAATGAGCAGTTCTTC. The entire variable domain, with the rest obtained from reference TRBV7-3 and TRBJ2-1, is as follows: GAGVSQTPSNKVTEKGKYVELRCDPISGHTALYWYRQSLGQGPEFLIYFQGTGAADDSGLPNDRFFAVRPEGSVSTLKIQRTERGDSAVYLCASSLGQGVYNEQFFGPGTRLTVL.

Note on this clonotype: A junction end diverges from the germline sequence, so it may reflect a read error. The J gene is TRBJ2-6, the V gene TRBV20-1; 10 bases are a match to TRBD2. The germline gives CDR1 DFQATT, CDR2 SNEGSKA (reference sequence). The CDR3 has 17 residues. The CDR3 sequence is CSARTSGAHSGANVPTF. CDR3 nucleotide sequence: TGCAGTGCTAGAACTAGCGGGGCACACTCTGGGGCCAACGTCCCGACTTTC.

The chain combines TRBV12-5 with TRBJ2-4; 9 bases agree with TRBD2. The J call is in doubt because the DNA end fits TRBJ2-7 better. The germline CDR1 and CDR2 sequences are LGHNT and FRNRAP. The CDR3 covers 18 residues. In DNA form, the CDR3 reads TGTGCTAGTGGTTTGGTAAGGGCTAGCGGGACCCTCGGGTACGAGCAGTACTTC. The encoded protein is CASGLVRASGTLGYEQYF.

The chain recombines TRBV7-2 with TRBJ2-3, with 10 bases lining up with TRBD2. The CDR3 length is 15 residues. Germline V gene data show CDR1 as SGHTA and CDR2 as FQGNSA. Trimming removed 5 bases from V and 6 bases from J; junction bases left unmatched: 8. DNA of the CDR3: TGTGCCAGCAGCCCCCGGCTAGCGGGGGTTGATACGCAGTATTTT. Its translation is CASSPRLAGVDTQYF.

This clonotype was observed a single time. The CDR3 here is CASSNRGRIIQPQHF. Written as DNA, the CDR3 is TGTGCCAGCAGTAACAGGGGGAGGATCATTCAGCCCCAGCATTTT. The rearrangement links TRBV2 to TRBJ1-5; 8 nucleotides line up with TRBD1. CDR3 length equals 15 residues. Per the germline V gene, CDR1 is SNHLY and CDR2 is FYNNEI. The V gene end was trimmed by 5 bases and the J gene end by 6 bases; junction bases not matched to a gene: 9.

The genes are TRBV12-3 or TRBV12-4 and TRBJ1-6; TRBD1 aligns across 7 bases. J was trimmed by 7 bases and V by 5 bases; bases with no gene match: 5. This CDR3 spans 14 amino acids. The CDR3: CASSPQTGNSPLHF. In DNA, the CDR3 is TGTGCCAGCAGTCCGCAGACAGGGAATTCACCCCTCCACTTT.

The rearrangement uses TRBV27 and TRBJ2-7; D is possibly TRBD2 (6 bases). Germline CDR1 reads MNHEY; CDR2 reads SMNVEV (reference sequence). The V end lost 5 bases, the J end lost 9 bases, and 20 bases lay between the germline ends. This CDR3 spans 14 amino acids. Here the CDR3 reads CASSATSFREVQYF. For the CDR3, the DNA is TGTGCCAGCAGTGCGACTAGTTTTCGAGAAGTGCAGTACTTC.

The V call is TRBV7-2, the J call TRBJ2-5; D gene uncertain. The CDR3 runs to 13 residues. Trimming took 1 base from V and 3 from J, leaving 6 bases between them. Per the germline V gene, CDR1 is SGHTA and CDR2 is FQGNSA. The CDR3 region is CASSLGHKETQYF. CDR3 coding DNA: TGTGCCAGCAGCTTAGGACATAAAGAGACCCAGTACTTC.

The chain links TRBV5-1 to TRBJ2-5; 14 positions match TRBD2. Germline CDR1 reads SGHRS; CDR2 reads YFSETQ. Germline trimming cut 3 bases from V and 2 bases from J; bases unmatched to any gene: 6. The CDR3 consists of 17 residues. The CDR3 nucleotides are TGCGCCAGCAGCTCCGGGACTAGCGGGGGACGACAAGAGACCCAGTACTTC. Protein product: CASSSGTSGGRQETQYF.

This chain uses TRBV5-1 with TRBJ1-4; TRBD1 agrees at 7 bases. The junction had 8 bases not matched to a gene; V was cut back by 4 bases and J by 5 bases. The CDR3 contains 15 residues. CDR1 and CDR2 from the germline V gene are SGHRS and YFSETQ. CDR3 region: CASSLSQGNNEKLFF. The DNA for the CDR3 is TGCGCCAGCAGCCTATCACAGGGGAACAATGAAAAACTGTTTTTT.

This chain connects TRBV29-1 to TRBJ2-5, with a weak D call TRBD2 (5 bases). The CDR3 spans 13 residues. The germline V gene has CDR1 SQVTM and CDR2 ANQGSEA. V shed 1 base and J shed 5 bases, with 11 bases lying between them. CDR3 sequence (DNA): TGCAGCGTTGAAGGCGGGTCCGGGGAGACCCAGTACTTC. This sequence encodes CSVEGGSGETQYF.

This clonotype was recorded a few times. The chain recombines TRBV20-1 with TRBJ1-5, with 7 bases aligning to TRBD1. V dropped 3 bases and J dropped 5; count of bases not matched to a gene: 7. Germline CDR1 is DFQATT and CDR2 is SNEGSKA (reference sequence). This CDR3 has 14 residues. The DNA of the CDR3 is TGCAGTGCTAGTCGCCGGGACAGTTATCAGCCCCAGCATTTT. This sequence encodes CSASRRDSYQPQHF.

The V and J genes are TRBV20-1 and TRBJ2-5; TRBD2 matches at 10 bases. The J call may be mistaken, given a closer DNA end match to TRBJ2-7. Germline V gives CDR1 DFQATT, CDR2 SNEGSKA (reference sequence). The length of the CDR3 is 13 residues. CDR3 region: CSATRGTSDEQYF. CDR3 DNA: TGCAGTGCGACCCGAGGGACTAGCGACGAGCAGTACTTC.

The sample holds one count of this clonotype. The chain carries TRBV2 and TRBJ2-4; D possibly corresponds to TRBD2 (5 bases). V was pared by 3 bases and J by 13 bases, with 16 bases between. Germline V gives CDR1 SNHLY, CDR2 FYNNEI. This CDR3 has 13 amino acids. CDR3 nucleotides: TGTGCCAGCAGTGATCTTAGTAGCGCTGAGCAGTACTTC. Protein sequence: CASSDLSSAEQYF.

V usage is TRBV7-9 and J usage is TRBJ2-4, with 13 bases identical to TRBD2. Trimming cost V 4 bases and J 1 base; bases outside gene matches: 10. Per the germline V gene, CDR1 is SEHNR and CDR2 is FQNEAQ (reference sequence). This CDR3 comprises 19 residues. The CDR3 here is CASSSGLAGERMAKNIQYF. For the CDR3, the DNA is TGTGCCAGCAGCTCTGGACTAGCGGGAGAGAGGATGGCCAAAAACATTCAGTACTTC.

V and J are TRBV5-1 and TRBJ2-5; D gene ambiguous. Germline assignment: CDR1 SGHRS and CDR2 YFSETQ. The CDR3 sequence is 13 residues long. Trimming left V 4 bases short and J 1 base short, with 8 bases between. CDR3 DNA: TGCGCCAGCAGCCCCATGGTCCAAGAGACCCAGTACTTC. Its translation is CASSPMVQETQYF.

The CDR3 bases are TGTGCCAGCAGCCCCCTAGTAAATGAGCAGTTCTTC. Protein product: CASSPLVNEQFF. The chain is built from TRBV6-2 or TRBV6-3 and TRBJ2-1; D gene ambiguous. V lost 6 bases and J lost 7, with 10 bases in between. The CDR3 is made up of 12 amino acids. The germline V gene has CDR1 MNHEY and CDR2 SVGEGT.

The genes are TRBV7-6 and TRBJ2-5; 8 nucleotides line up with TRBD1. The CDR3 is 15 residues long. Per germline, CDR1 SGHVS and CDR2 FNYEAQ. The V gene end was trimmed by 6 bases and the J gene end by 1 base; junction bases not matched to a gene: 7. The chain's CDR3 is CASSLHRGIQETQYF. The CDR3, as DNA: TGTGCCAGCAGTTTGCACAGGGGGATCCAAGAGACCCAGTACTTC.